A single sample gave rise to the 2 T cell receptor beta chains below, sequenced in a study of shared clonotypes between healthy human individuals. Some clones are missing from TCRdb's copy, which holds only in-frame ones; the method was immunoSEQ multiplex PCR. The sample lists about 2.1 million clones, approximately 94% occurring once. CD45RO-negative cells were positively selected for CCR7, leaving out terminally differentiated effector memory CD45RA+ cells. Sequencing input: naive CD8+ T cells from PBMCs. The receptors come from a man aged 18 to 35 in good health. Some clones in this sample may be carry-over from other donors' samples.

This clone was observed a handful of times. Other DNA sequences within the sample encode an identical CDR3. CDR3 loop: CASSDYEQYF. The CDR3 nucleotides read TGTGCCAGCAGCGACTACGAGCAGTACTTC. V is TRBV11-2 and J is TRBJ2-7; D gene ambiguous. Germline values: CDR1 SGHAT, CDR2 FQNNGV. The germline V and J ends were trimmed by 5 bases and 3 bases, with 2 bases remaining between them. This CDR3 region has 10 residues. Full variable domain (outside the CDR3, taken from reference TRBV11-2 and TRBJ2-7): EAGVAQSPRYKIIEKRQSVAFWCNPISGHATLYWYQQILGQGPKLLIQFQNNGVVDDSQLPKDRFSAERLKGVDSTLKIQPAKLEDSAVYLCASSDYEQYFGPGTRLTVT.

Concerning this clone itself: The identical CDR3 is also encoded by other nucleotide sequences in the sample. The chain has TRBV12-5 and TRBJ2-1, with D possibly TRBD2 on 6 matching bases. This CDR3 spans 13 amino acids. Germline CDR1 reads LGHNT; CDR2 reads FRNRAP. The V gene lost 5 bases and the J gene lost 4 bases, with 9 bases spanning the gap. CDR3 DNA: TGTGCTAGTGGTCTGGGGGGTTACAATGAGCAGTTCTTC. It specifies CASGLGGYNEQFF.